The subject of this entry is one T cell receptor (beta chain). Its antigen is currently unknown. Patients aged 18 to 65 had newly diagnosed hyperthyroidism that had lasted under 2 months. The source of the PBMCs was about 10 ml of fresh peripheral blood. The record originates from a study of T cells in Graves' hyperthyroidism and ophthalmopathy. Broader study findings: Most clonotypes expanded in thyroid above 0.001 were likewise present in blood.

Trimming cost V 0 bases and J 6 bases, with 15 bases left between them. The germline V gene has CDR1 MNHNS and CDR2 SASEGT. The CDR3 is 15 amino acids. TCR beta CDR3 sequences were amplified from RNA transcripts. Carried out on the TCR CDR3, a first-round RT-PCR used the HTBI primer set. MiXCR was run by TCRdb on the multiplex PCR reads, yielding one entry per CDR3 protein. The data hold fewer than 250,000 distinct CDR3 sequences, with roughly 17% observed a single time. The sequence came from a man in his fifties or sixties with Graves' hyperthyroidism. This rearrangement joins TRBV6-1 to TRBJ2-7; D is unresolved. Sequenced: blood. CDR3 DNA: TGTGCCAGCAGTGAAGCGGCGGTGATCCCCGCCGAGCAGTACTTC. This translates into CASSEAAVIPAEQYF.